This is a list of T cell receptor beta chains from one sample in a study of glioma-infiltrating T cells. TCRdb independently ran MiXCR on the multiplex PCR reads; one entry per CDR3 protein. The top ten clones hold more than 30% of a sample with about 93,000 distinct CDR3 sequences, around 42% of them seen once. Input material: glioma tissue, nonneoplastic brain tissue, or PBMCs (not recorded which). Receptor source: a human donor with low-grade glioma or glioblastoma, undergoing nonglioma brain surgery, or in good health (not recorded which). CDR3s include the opening cysteine and the closing phenylalanine or tryptophan. The order of the fields is J gene, V gene, clone size, D gene, CDR3 protein, CDR3 DNA. A D gene is named only where the DNA matches it firmly. A row's size may be missing; if present it is once, few, many or a size class.

TRBJ2-3	TRBV7-3	many	NA	CASSLVPLDTQYF	TGTGCCAGCAGCTTAGTTCCCTTAGATACGCAGTATTTT
TRBJ2-3	TRBV6-1	many	TRBD2	CASSSSGGTRDTQYF	TGTGCCAGCAGCTCATCCGGGGGGACGAGGGATACGCAGTATTTT
TRBJ1-1	TRBV7-9	many	NA	CASSFKGNTEAFF	TGTGCCAGCAGCTTTAAGGGTAACACTGAAGCTTTCTTT
TRBJ2-7	TRBV5-4	many	NA	CASSSDAIGGAYEQYF	TGTGCCAGCAGCTCCGATGCGATTGGGGGAGCGTACGAGCAGTACTTC
TRBJ2-7	TRBV6-2/TRBV6-3	many	NA	CASNPTGTYEQYF	TGTGCCAGCAATCCTACAGGCACCTACGAGCAGTACTTC
TRBJ1-1	TRBV19	many	TRBD1	CASSIQGATEAFF	TGTGCCAGTAGTATTCAGGGGGCCACTGAAGCTTTCTTT
TRBJ2-5	TRBV3-1	many	NA	CASSQDPASRETQYF	TGTGCCAGCAGCCAAGATCCGGCTAGCAGAGAGACCCAGTACTTC
TRBJ1-1	TRBV19	many	TRBD1	CASSDRGTEAFF	TGTGCCAGTAGTGACAGGGGGACTGAAGCTTTCTTT
TRBJ2-2	TRBV29-1	many	NA	CSVGQAGELFF	TGCAGCGTTGGACAGGCCGGGGAGCTGTTTTTT
TRBJ1-3	TRBV3-1	many	NA	CASSQGSGNTIYF	TGTGCCAGCAGCCAAGGTTCTGGAAACACCATATATTTT
TRBJ1-1	TRBV28	NA	NA	CAIIENTEAFF	TGTGCCATTATAGAGAACACTGAAGCTTTCTTT
TRBJ1-1	TRBV4-3	many	NA	CASSRSTGGTEAFF	TGCGCCAGCAGCCGATCGACGGGGGGGACTGAAGCTTTCTTT
TRBJ2-7	TRBV3-1	many	TRBD2	CASSQSPGLASEQYF	TGTGCCAGCAGCCAATCTCCGGGACTAGCCAGCGAGCAGTACTTC
TRBJ1-1	TRBV20-1	many	NA	CSARAGGGITEAFF	TGCAGTGCAAGGGCTGGGGGTGGTATCACTGAAGCTTTCTTT
TRBJ2-3	TRBV7-6	NA	NA	CASRQWGIITDTQYF	TGTGCCAGCAGGCAGTGGGGTATTATCACAGATACGCAGTATTTT
TRBJ2-7	TRBV12-3/TRBV12-4	few	TRBD1	CASSLGRQGHEQYF	TGTGCCAGCAGTTTGGGACGACAGGGCCACGAGCAGTACTTC
TRBJ2-5	TRBV7-9	many	TRBD1	CASSSTGGTQYF	TGTGCCAGCAGCTCGACAGGGGGGACCCAGTACTTC
TRBJ2-3	TRBV7-2	many	NA	CASSRAVSTDTQYF	TGTGCCAGCAGCCGCGCCGTAAGCACAGATACGCAGTATTTT
TRBJ1-3	TRBV28	once	TRBD1	CVSAGGENTMYF	TGTGTCAGTGCAGGGGGAGAGAACACCATGTATTTT
TRBJ2-1	TRBV9	NA	TRBD2	CASSTMRGGLSSYNEQFF	TGTGCCAGCAGCACCATGCGGGGGGGACTGAGCTCCTACAATGAGCAGTTCTTC
TRBJ2-3	TRBV7-2	many	TRBD2	CASSPLDGRYTDTQYF	TGTGCCAGCAGCCCGCTTGACGGGAGGTACACAGATACGCAGTATTTT
TRBJ2-1	TRBV27	NA	NA	CASISPGNWHNEQFF	TGTGCCAGCATATCCCCCGGTAACTGGCACAATGAGCAGTTCTTC
TRBJ1-2	TRBV15	many	NA	CATSGGTAVSGYTF	TGTGCCACCAGCGGGGGGACCGCTGTATCTGGCTACACCTTC
TRBJ1-2	TRBV18	many	NA	CASSPQGVYGYTF	TGTGCCAGCTCACCACAGGGGGTCTATGGCTACACCTTC
TRBJ2-1	TRBV2	many	NA	CASSVSGGYNEQFF	TGTGCCAGCAGTGTTTCCGGGGGCTACAATGAGCAGTTCTTC
TRBJ1-4	TRBV4-2	many	NA	CASSQDQGGGGEKLFF	TGTGCCAGCAGCCAAGATCAAGGAGGAGGAGGAGAAAAACTGTTTTTT
TRBJ2-6	TRBV6-5	many	TRBD2	CASSYSGGGTSGANVLTF	TGTGCCAGCAGTTACTCTGGCGGGGGGACCTCTGGGGCCAACGTCCTGACTTTC
TRBJ2-2	TRBV12-3/TRBV12-4	NA	TRBD2	CASRRREGTGELFF	TGTGCCAGCAGGAGAAGGGAGGGAACCGGGGAGCTGTTTTTT
TRBJ2-1	TRBV15	NA	TRBD2	CATSRAGGPDEQFF	TGTGCCACCAGCAGAGCGGGAGGGCCAGATGAGCAGTTCTTC
TRBJ2-2	TRBV20-1	once	NA	CSARDPLMHTWELFF	TGCAGTGCTAGAGACCCCCTTATGCACACCTGGGAGCTGTTTTTT
TRBJ2-4	TRBV11-2	many	TRBD1	CASSLAGTGVSKNIQYF	TGTGCCAGCAGCTTAGCCGGGACAGGGGTATCTAAGAACATTCAGTACTTC
TRBJ2-1	TRBV5-4	many	NA	CASSPGGSSGNNEQFF	TGTGCCAGCAGCCCCGGTGGTTCTTCCGGAAACAATGAGCAGTTCTTC
TRBJ2-2	TRBV7-3	many	TRBD2	CASSRTGGGANTGELFF	TGTGCCAGCAGCCGCACCGGGGGGGGGGCGAACACCGGGGAGCTGTTTTTT
TRBJ1-5	TRBV6-1	many	TRBD1	CASSAGTVNNQPQHF	TGTGCCAGCAGCGCCGGGACAGTTAACAATCAGCCCCAGCATTTT
TRBJ1-1	TRBV18	NA	NA	CASPPQGMNTEAFF	TGTGCCAGCCCACCACAGGGCATGAACACTGAAGCTTTCTTT
TRBJ1-1	TRBV13	NA	NA	CASSLGGTRNTEAFF	TGTGCCAGCAGCCTGGGGGGGACAAGGAACACTGAAGCTTTCTTT
TRBJ1-1	TRBV20-1	many	NA	CSARGGFSGATEAFF	TGCAGTGCTAGAGGGGGGTTTTCGGGGGCAACTGAAGCTTTCTTT
TRBJ1-5	TRBV28	once	NA	CACSLPGCSNQPQHF	TGTGCCTGCAGTTTGCCCGGATGTAGCAATCAGCCCCAGCATTTT
TRBJ2-7	TRBV18	many	NA	CASSRLQSSYEQYF	TGTGCCAGCTCACGACTACAGAGCTCCTACGAGCAGTACTTC
TRBJ2-1	TRBV20-1	many	NA	CSARVDLYNEQFF	TGCAGTGCTAGAGTGGACCTCTACAATGAGCAGTTCTTC
TRBJ2-3	TRBV12-3/TRBV12-4	many	TRBD1	CASSLGDRGRTDTQYF	TGTGCCAGCAGTTTAGGAGACAGGGGGCGGACAGATACGCAGTATTTT
TRBJ1-5	TRBV5-1	many	NA	CASMRQPQHF	TGCGCCAGCATGAGGCAGCCCCAGCATTTT
TRBJ2-3	TRBV25-1	many	TRBD1	CASSSRDRVSDTQYF	TGTGCCAGCAGTAGCCGGGACAGGGTATCCGATACGCAGTATTTT
TRBJ1-3	TRBV20-1	many	NA	CSARPSGAGFESGIYF	TGCAGTGCTAGACCCTCAGGGGCCGGATTCGAAAGTGGCATATATTTT
TRBJ2-2	TRBV24-1	many	TRBD1	CATRQGAGTGELFF	TGTGCCACCAGACAGGGGGCCGGCACCGGGGAGCTGTTTTTT